These 2 T cell receptor beta chains came from one sample sequenced in a study of T-cell memory formation after mild COVID-19. Each CDR3 protein gets one entry after TCRdb re-called the 5' RACE reads with MiXCR. The sample consists of roughly 250,000 distinct CDR3 sequences, roughly a sixth of them appearing once. The specimen was PBMCs or a T cell subset sorted from them (not recorded which). The origin of the receptors is a man in his late teens or twenties who had mild COVID-19 (a few samples of this study predate the infection). Cell type and time point are not known.

V and J are TRBV25-1 and TRBJ2-2, with a tentative D call TRBD1 (6 bases). The CDR3 totals 16 residues. CDR1 is MGHDK, CDR2 SYGVNS, per germline. V lost 3 bases to trimming and J lost 3 bases, with 14 bases between them. DNA for the CDR3: TGTGCCAGCAGTGACCCGACAGGAAGGGACACCGGGGAGCTGTTTTTT. Its translation: CASSDPTGRDTGELFF. Complete variable domain (other parts from reference TRBV25-1 and TRBJ2-2): EADIYQTPRYLVIGTGKKITLECSQTMGHDKMYWYQQDPGMELHLIHYSYGVNSTEKGDLSSESTVSRIRTEHFPLTLESARPSHTSQYLCASSDPTGRDTGELFFGEGSRLTVL.

This clonotype has only a few counts. Its ends do not fully match the called genes, so a read error is possible. This chain joins TRBV7-7 and TRBJ2-3, with D perhaps TRBD2 (7 bases). The CDR3 length is 14 residues. The germline V gene has CDR1 SSHAT and CDR2 FNYEAQ (reference sequence). CDR3 in amino acids: CASSGGGSTDTQYF. The CDR3 coding sequence is TGTGCTAGCAGCGGCGGGGGCAGCACAGATACGCAGTATTTT.